The clone carrying this TCR beta chain occurred once. Germline-derived CDR1 and CDR2 are SGHVS and FNYEAQ. This CDR3 spans 15 amino acids. V was shortened by 0 bases and J by 2 bases, with 8 bases between the two germline ends. These data originate in a study of blood T cell repertoires in COVID-19. Study-level information: Samples came from the United States, Italy and Spain, spanning acute and convalescent COVID-19.

Original methodology: It was from reference gene primer amplification that nucleated cell counts were estimated. Method: immunoSEQ multiplex PCR; TCRdb's copy keeps in-frame clones and lacks some. The DNA was the basis for D and trimming; V, J and clone size are from that table. The profile shows roughly 32,000 clones, roughly 87% of them singletons. This chain connects TRBV7-6 to TRBJ1-3; TRBD1 might be the D (6 bases). Sequenced: peripheral blood. The clonotype comes from a man in his fifties with active or convalescent COVID-19. Written as DNA, the CDR3 is TGTGCCAGCAGCTTAGCACACAGGGCTGGAAACACCATATATTTT. Protein product: CASSLAHRAGNTIYF. The variable domain in full, with the rest retrieved from reference TRBV7-6 and TRBJ1-3, is GAGVSQSPRYKVTKRGQDVALRCDPISGHVSLYWYRQALGQGPEFLTYFNYEAQQDKSGLPNDRFSAERPEGSISTLTIQRTEQRDSAMYRCASSLAHRAGNTIYFGEGSWLTVV.